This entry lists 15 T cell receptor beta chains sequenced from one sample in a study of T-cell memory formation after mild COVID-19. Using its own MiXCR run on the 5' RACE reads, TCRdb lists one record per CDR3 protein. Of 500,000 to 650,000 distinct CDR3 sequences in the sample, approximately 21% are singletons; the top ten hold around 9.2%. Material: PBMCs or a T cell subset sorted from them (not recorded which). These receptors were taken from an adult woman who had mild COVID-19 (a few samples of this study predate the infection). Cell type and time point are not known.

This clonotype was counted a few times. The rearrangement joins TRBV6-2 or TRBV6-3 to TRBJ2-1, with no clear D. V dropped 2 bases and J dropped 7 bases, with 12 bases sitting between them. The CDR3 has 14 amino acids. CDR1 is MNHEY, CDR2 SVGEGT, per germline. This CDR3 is CASSYVVLGNEQFF. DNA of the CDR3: TGTGCCAGCAGTTACGTAGTTTTGGGAAATGAGCAGTTCTTC.

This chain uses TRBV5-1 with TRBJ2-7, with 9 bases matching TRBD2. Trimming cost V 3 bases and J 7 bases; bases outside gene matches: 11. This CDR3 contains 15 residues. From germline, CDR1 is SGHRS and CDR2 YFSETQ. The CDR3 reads CASSSSTSGNGEQYF. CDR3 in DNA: TGCGCCAGCAGCTCCTCGACTAGCGGAAACGGTGAGCAGTACTTC.

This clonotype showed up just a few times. The CDR3 DNA reads as TGTGCCAGCGGCTATTATCTCTACACCTTC. This codes for CASGYYLYTF. The chain links TRBV6-6 to TRBJ1-2; D unclear. Germline V lookup: CDR1 MNHNY, CDR2 SVGAGI (reference sequence). The ends were cut back, 8 bases at V and 10 bases at J, with 11 bases in the middle. This CDR3 contains 10 residues.

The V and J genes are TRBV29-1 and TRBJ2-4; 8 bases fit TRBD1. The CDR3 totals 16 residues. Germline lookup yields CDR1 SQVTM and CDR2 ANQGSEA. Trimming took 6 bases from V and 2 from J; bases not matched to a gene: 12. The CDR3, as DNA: TGCAGCGTAGGAACATCGACAGGGGTCTCCAAAAACATTCAGTACTTC. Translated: CSVGTSTGVSKNIQYF.

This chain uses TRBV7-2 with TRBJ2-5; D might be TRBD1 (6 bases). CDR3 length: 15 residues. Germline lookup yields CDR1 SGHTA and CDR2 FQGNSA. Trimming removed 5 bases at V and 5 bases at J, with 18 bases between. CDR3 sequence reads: CASSPTPGVGETQYF. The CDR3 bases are TGTGCCAGCAGCCCTACCCCAGGGGTGGGGGAGACCCAGTACTTC.

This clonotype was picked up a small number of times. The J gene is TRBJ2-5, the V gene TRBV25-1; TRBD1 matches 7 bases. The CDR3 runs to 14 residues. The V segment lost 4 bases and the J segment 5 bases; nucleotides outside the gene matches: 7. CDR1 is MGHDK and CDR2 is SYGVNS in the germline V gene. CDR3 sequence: CASSGEGAEETQYF. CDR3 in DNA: TGTGCCAGCAGTGGCGAGGGGGCTGAGGAGACCCAGTACTTC.

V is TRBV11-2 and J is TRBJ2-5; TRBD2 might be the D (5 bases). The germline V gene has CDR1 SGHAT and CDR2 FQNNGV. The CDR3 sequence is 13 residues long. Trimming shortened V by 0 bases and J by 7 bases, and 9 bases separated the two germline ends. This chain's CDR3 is CASSLEGVGTQYF. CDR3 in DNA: TGTGCCAGCAGCTTAGAGGGAGTGGGGACCCAGTACTTC.

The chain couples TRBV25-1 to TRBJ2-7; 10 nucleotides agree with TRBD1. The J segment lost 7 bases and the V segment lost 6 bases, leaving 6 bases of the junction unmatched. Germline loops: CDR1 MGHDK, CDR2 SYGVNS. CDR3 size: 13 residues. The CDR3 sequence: CASRGDRGREQYF. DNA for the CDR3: TGTGCCAGCAGAGGGGACAGGGGCCGTGAGCAGTACTTC.

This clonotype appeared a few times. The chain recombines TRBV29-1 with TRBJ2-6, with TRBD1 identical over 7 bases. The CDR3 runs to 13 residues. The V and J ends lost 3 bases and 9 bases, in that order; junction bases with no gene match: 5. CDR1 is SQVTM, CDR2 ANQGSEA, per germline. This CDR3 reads CSVERGLGNVLTF. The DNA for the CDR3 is TGCAGCGTTGAGAGGGGGCTGGGCAACGTCCTGACTTTC.

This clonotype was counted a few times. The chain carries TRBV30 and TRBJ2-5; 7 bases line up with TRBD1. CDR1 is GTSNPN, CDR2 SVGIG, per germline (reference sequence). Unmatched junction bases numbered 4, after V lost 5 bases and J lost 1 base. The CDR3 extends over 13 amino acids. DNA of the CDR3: TGTGCCTGGGGACAGGAAATCCAAGAGACCCAGTACTTC. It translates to CAWGQEIQETQYF.

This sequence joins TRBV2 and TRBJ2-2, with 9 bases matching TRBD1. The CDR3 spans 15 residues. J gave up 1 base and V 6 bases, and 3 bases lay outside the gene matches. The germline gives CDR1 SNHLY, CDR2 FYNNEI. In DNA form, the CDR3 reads TGTGCCAGCAGCGGGACAGGGCTGAACACCGGGGAGCTGTTTTTT. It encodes CASSGTGLNTGELFF.

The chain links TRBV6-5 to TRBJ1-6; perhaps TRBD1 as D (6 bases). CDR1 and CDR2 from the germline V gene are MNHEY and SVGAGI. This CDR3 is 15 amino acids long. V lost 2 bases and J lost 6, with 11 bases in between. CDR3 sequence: CASSYQGGGNSPLHF. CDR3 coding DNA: TGTGCCAGCAGTTACCAGGGAGGGGGTAATTCACCCCTCCACTTT.

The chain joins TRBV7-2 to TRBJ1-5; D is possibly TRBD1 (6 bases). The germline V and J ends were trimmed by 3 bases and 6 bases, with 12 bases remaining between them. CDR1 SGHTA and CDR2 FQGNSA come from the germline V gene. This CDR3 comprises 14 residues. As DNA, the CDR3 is TGTGCCAGCAGCTTTATGGAGGGGGGTCAGCCCCAGCATTTT. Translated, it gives CASSFMEGGQPQHF.

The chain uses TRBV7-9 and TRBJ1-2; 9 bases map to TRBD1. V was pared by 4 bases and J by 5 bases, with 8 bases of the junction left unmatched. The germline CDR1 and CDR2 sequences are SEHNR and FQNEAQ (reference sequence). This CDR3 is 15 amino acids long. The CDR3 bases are TGTGCCAGCAGCTACACAGGGGGCGCTGGGTATGGCTACACCTTC. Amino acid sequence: CASSYTGGAGYGYTF.

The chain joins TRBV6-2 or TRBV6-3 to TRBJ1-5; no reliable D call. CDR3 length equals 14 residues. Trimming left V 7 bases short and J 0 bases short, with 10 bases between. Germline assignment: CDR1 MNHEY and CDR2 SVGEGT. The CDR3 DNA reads TGTGCCAGCACCCAGATTTATAGCAATCAGCCCCAGCATTTT. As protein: CASTQIYSNQPQHF.